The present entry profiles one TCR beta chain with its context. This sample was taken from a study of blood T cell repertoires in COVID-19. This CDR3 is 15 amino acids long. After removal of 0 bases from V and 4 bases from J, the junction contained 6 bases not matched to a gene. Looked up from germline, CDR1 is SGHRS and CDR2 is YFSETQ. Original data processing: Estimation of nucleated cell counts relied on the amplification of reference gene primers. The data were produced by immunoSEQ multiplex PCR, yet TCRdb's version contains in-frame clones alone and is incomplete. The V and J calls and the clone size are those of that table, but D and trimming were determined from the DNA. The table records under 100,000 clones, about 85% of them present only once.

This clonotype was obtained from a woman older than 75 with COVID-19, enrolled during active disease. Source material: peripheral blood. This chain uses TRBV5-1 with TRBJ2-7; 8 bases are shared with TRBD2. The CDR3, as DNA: TGCGCCAGCAGCTTGGATCTAGCGGGTTGGTACGAGCAGTACTTC. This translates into CASSLDLAGWYEQYF.